Detailed here is one TCR beta chain. CDR1 SGHRS and CDR2 YFSETQ come from the germline V gene. The CDR3 has 12 amino acids. V was cut by 4 bases and J by 5 bases, with 9 bases left in between. TCRdb called the 5' RACE reads again in MiXCR, with one record for every CDR3 protein. The table includes roughly 50,000 distinct CDR3 sequences, approximately 4.5% detected once. This sample was included in a study of neurological immune-mediated disorders. The material sequenced was PBMCs. The sequence was obtained from a woman aged 60-75 years with multiple sclerosis. V usage is TRBV5-1 and J usage is TRBJ1-1, with unresolved D. CDR3 nucleotides: TGCGCCAGCAGCATTTCCTTTACTGAAGCTTTCTTT. This translates into CASSISFTEAFF.